A selection of T cell receptor beta chains follows, all from one sample in a study of cytotoxic CD8 clonotypes in ibrutinib-treated CLL. Only in-frame clones appear in the TCRdb table, and some are missing; sequencing was by immunoSEQ multiplex PCR. The table includes 35,000 to 40,000 clones, approximately 45% detected once. The material was PBMCs, obtained before ibrutinib treatment. These TCRs come from a human donor with chronic lymphocytic leukemia. Each CDR3 is given with its conserved first and last residue. The order of the fields is clone size, D gene, J gene, V gene, CDR3 protein, CDR3 DNA. A D gene is named only where the DNA matches it firmly. Size is omitted from some rows. Given values are once, few, many or a class for expanded clones.

clone_size: .
d_call: .
j_call: TRBJ1-1
v_call: TRBV20-1
cdr3_aa: CSASSPPAFF
cdr3_nt: TGCAGTGCTAGTTCCCCCCCGGCTTTCTTT

clone_size: .
d_call: .
j_call: TRBJ2-7
v_call: TRBV13
cdr3_aa: CASSYRVRGRTYEQYF
cdr3_nt: TGTGCCAGCAGCTACAGGGTCCGAGGGCGGACCTACGAGCAGTACTTC

clone_size: .
d_call: .
j_call: TRBJ2-1
v_call: TRBV21-1
cdr3_aa: CASSNERGVCSYNEQFF
cdr3_nt: TGTGCCAGCAGCAACGAAAGAGGGGTCTGCTCCTACAATGAGCAGTTCTTC

clone_size: .
d_call: .
j_call: TRBJ1-4
v_call: TRBV4-1
cdr3_aa: CASSQGGGTNEKLFF
cdr3_nt: TGCGCCAGCAGCCAAGGGGGGGGAACTAATGAAAAACTGTTTTTT

clone_size: .
d_call: .
j_call: TRBJ1-2
v_call: TRBV28
cdr3_aa: CASSKNGNYGYTF
cdr3_nt: TGTGCCAGCAGTAAAAACGGGAACTATGGCTACACCTTC

clone_size: .
d_call: .
j_call: TRBJ2-2
v_call: TRBV5-6
cdr3_aa: CASSMAGTQNTGELFF
cdr3_nt: TGTGCCAGCAGCATGGCAGGGACTCAGAACACCGGGGAGCTGTTTTTT

clone_size: many
d_call: .
j_call: TRBJ1-6
v_call: TRBV27
cdr3_aa: CASSYGGGDSPLHF
cdr3_nt: TGTGCCAGCAGCTACGGGGGCGGGGATTCACCCCTCCACTTT

clone_size: .
d_call: .
j_call: TRBJ2-1
v_call: TRBV6-5
cdr3_aa: CASREDGEQFF
cdr3_nt: TGTGCCAGCAGGGAAGACGGTGAGCAGTTCTTC

clone_size: few
d_call: .
j_call: TRBJ2-7
v_call: TRBV7-3
cdr3_aa: CASSLRRGNEQYF
cdr3_nt: TGTGCCAGCAGCTTAAGGAGGGGCAACGAGCAGTACTTC

clone_size: .
d_call: .
j_call: TRBJ2-1
v_call: TRBV19
cdr3_aa: CASSIDLLAVAYNEQFF
cdr3_nt: TGTGCCAGTAGTATAGATCTCTTAGCGGTGGCCTACAATGAGCAGTTCTTC